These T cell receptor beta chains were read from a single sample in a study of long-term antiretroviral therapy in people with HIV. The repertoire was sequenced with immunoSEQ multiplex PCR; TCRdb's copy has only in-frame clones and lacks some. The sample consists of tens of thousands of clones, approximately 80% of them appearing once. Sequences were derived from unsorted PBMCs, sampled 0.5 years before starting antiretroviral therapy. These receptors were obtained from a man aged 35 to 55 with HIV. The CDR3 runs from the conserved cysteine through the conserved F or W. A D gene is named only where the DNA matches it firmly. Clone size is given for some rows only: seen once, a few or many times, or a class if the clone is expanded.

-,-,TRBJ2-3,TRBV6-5,TGTGCCAGCAGCCCAGGTTCCCGGGGATATACGCAGTATTTT,CASSPGSRGYTQYF
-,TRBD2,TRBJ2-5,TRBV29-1,TGCAGCGTTGAAGCTAGCGGGGTTCTAAGGACCCAGTACTTC,CSVEASGVLRTQYF
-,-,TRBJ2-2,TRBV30,TGTGCCTGGAATTCCGGGACTAACACCGGGGAGCTGTTTTTT,CAWNSGTNTGELFF
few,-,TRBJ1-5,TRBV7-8,TGTGCCAGCAGCTTAGGTCGGAGCGGCAATCAGCCCCAGCATTTT,CASSLGRSGNQPQHF
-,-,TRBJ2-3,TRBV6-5,TGTGCCAGCACCTCCTCCGGCGGGGGCACAGATACGCAGTATTTT,CASTSSGGGTDTQYF
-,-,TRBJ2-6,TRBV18,TGTGCCAGCTCACCCCCCTCTGGGGCCAACGTCCTGACTTTC,CASSPPSGANVLTF
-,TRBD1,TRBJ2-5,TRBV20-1,TGCAGTGCTGGACAGGGAGAGACCCAGTACTTC,CSAGQGETQYF
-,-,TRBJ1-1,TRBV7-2,TGTGCCAGCAGCTTAGAGTTTGCAAGGAACACTGAAGCTTTCTTT,CASSLEFARNTEAFF
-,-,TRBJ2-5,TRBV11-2,TGTGCCAGCAGCTCCGTTGGGCGGGTCCAAGAGACCCAGTACTTC,CASSSVGRVQETQYF
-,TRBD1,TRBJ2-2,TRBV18,TGTGCCAGCTCACCACTCGGACAGGGCAACGGGGAGCTGTTTTTT,CASSPLGQGNGELFF
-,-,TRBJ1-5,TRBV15,TGTGCCACCAGCAAAATCCCCGGGGGCACTCAGCCCCAGCATTTT,CATSKIPGGTQPQHF
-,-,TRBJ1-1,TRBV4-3,TGCGCCAGCAGCCAAGGGACCTCTGAAGCTTTCTTT,CASSQGTSEAFF
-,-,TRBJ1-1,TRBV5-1,TGCGCCAGCAGATATATGAACACTGAAGCTTTCTTT,CASRYMNTEAFF
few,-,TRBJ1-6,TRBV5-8,TGTGCCAGCAGCTTGGGGGTTGGAAGGGGATCGGAGGATTCACCCCTCCACTTT,CASSLGVGRGSEDSPLHF
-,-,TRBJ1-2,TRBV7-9,TGTGCCAGCAGCTCCTTGCCCGGGGGGAACTATGGCTACACCTTC,CASSSLPGGNYGYTF
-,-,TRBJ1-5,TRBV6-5,TGTGCCAGCAGTTACTACCCGAAAGGGAGCAATCAGCCCCAGCATTTT,CASSYYPKGSNQPQHF
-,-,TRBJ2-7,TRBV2,TGTGCCAGCACGGGACTTACCCCCTACGAGCAGTACTTC,CASTGLTPYEQYF
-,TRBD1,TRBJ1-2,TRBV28,TGTGCCAGCACCTCGACAGGGGGCACTAACTATGGCTACACCTTC,CASTSTGGTNYGYTF
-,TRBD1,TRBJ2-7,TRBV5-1,TGCGCCAGCAGCTTAGGGGACAGGGGCCACGAGCAGTACTTC,CASSLGDRGHEQYF
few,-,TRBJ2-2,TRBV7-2,TGTGCCAGCAGCTCAGGGCGGCGCGGTGGTACCGGGGAGCTGTTTTTT,CASSSGRRGGTGELFF
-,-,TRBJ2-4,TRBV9,TGTGCCAGCAGCGTGACCACCACCCAAAACATTCAGTACTTC,CASSVTTTQNIQYF
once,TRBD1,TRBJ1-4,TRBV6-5,TGTGCCAGCAGTTCGACAGGGTTAATAACTAATGAAAAACTGTTTTTT,CASSSTGLITNEKLFF
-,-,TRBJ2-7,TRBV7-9,TGTGCCAGCAGCACCCAGCTTGAGCAGTACTTC,CASSTQLEQYF
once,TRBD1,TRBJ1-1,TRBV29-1,TGCAGCGTTCTTGCAGGGGGCTGGGCTGAAGCTTTCTTT,CSVLAGGWAEAFF
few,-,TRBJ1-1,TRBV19,TGTGCCAGTAGTCTAGCGGGATGGGGCACTGAAGCTTTCTTT,CASSLAGWGTEAFF
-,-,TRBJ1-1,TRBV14,TGTGCCAGCAGCCAAGCCGCTAGGACTGAAGCTTTCTTT,CASSQAARTEAFF
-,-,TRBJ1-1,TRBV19,TGTGCCAGTAGTATCCTGGTGAACACTGAAGCTTTCTTT,CASSILVNTEAFF
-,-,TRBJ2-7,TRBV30,TGTGCCTGGACCAGAGGCCAGGCTATCTCCTACGAGCAGTACTTC,CAWTRGQAISYEQYF
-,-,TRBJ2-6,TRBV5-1,TGCGCCAGCAGTCCAGGGGTCGGGGCCAACGTCCTGACTTTC,CASSPGVGANVLTF
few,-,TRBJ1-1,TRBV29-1,TGCAGCGGGGGTGACAGCGGGGAAGCTTTCTTT,CSGGDSGEAFF
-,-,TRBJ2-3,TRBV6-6,TGTGCCAGCAGTTACTTTCCGACTTACACAGATACGCAGTATTTT,CASSYFPTYTDTQYF
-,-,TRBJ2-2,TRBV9,TGTGCCAGCAGCGTGAAGGGACCGGCCACCGGGGAGCTGTTTTTT,CASSVKGPATGELFF
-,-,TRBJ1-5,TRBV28,TGTGCCAGCAGTTTTGAGGGCCGACAGCCCCAGCATTTT,CASSFEGRQPQHF
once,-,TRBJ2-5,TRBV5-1,TGCGCCAGCAGCCGGGACTCTCAGGAGACCCAGTACTTC,CASSRDSQETQYF
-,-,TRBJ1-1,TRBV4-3,TGCGCCAGCAGCCAGGAGATCCCTGCAGCGGTACGGATCACTGAAGCTTTCTTT,CASSQEIPAAVRITEAFF
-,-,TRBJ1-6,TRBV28,TGTGCCAGCAGTGCCAGGGTGCTGAATTCACCCCTCCACTTT,CASSARVLNSPLHF
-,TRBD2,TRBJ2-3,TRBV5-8,TGTGCCAGCAGCTTAGCGGGGCTAGATGATACAGATACGCAGTATTTT,CASSLAGLDDTDTQYF
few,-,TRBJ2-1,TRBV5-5,TGTGCCAGCAGCTCCTCCGGGACCCACAATGAGCAGTTCTTC,CASSSSGTHNEQFF
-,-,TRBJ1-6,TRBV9,TGTGCCAGCAGCGCCGCCCCCCGGGATTCACCCCTCCACTTT,CASSAAPRDSPLHF
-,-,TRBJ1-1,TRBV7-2,TGTGCCAGCAGCTTACAGGCTCTGAACACTGAAGCTTTCTTT,CASSLQALNTEAFF
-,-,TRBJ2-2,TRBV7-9,TGTGCCAGCAGCTTAGTAGTGGCCGGGACTTTTAGTCCCACCGGGGAGCTGTTTTTT,CASSLVVAGTFSPTGELFF
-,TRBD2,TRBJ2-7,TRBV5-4,TGTGCCAGCAGCTTAGGTGCGGGGGGTTATTCCTACGAGCAGTACTTC,CASSLGAGGYSYEQYF
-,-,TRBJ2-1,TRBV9,TGTGCCAGCACTCCTAGCCCGGGGGGCCAGAATGAGCAGTTCTTC,CASTPSPGGQNEQFF
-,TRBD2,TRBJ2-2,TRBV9,TGTGCCAGCAGCTCCAGTGGGGGGGTCGACACCGGGGAGCTGTTTTTT,CASSSSGGVDTGELFF
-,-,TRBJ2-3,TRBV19,TGTGCCAGTAGTATGCTCGCAACAGATACGCAGTATTTT,CASSMLATDTQYF
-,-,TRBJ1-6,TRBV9,TGTGCCAGCAGCGCCACGGACAGCGAGAATTCACCCCTCCACTTT,CASSATDSENSPLHF
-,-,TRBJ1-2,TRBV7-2,TGTGCCAGCAGAATAAGGGTCTCTAACTATGGCTACACCTTC,CASRIRVSNYGYTF
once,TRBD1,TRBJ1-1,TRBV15,TGTGCCACCAGCAGATCACCCGGGACAGGGAGTACGGTTCAAGCTTTCTTT,CATSRSPGTGSTVQAFF
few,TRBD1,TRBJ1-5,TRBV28,TGTGCCAGCACGGGACAGAGGGGAAGGCAGCCCCAGCATTTT,CASTGQRGRQPQHF
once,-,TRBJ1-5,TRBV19,TGTGCCAGTAGTATGATGACGGTTAGCAATCAGCCCCAGCATTTT,CASSMMTVSNQPQHF
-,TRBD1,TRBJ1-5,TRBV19,TGTGCCAGTAGTGGGACAGGTGGTCAGCCCCAGCATTTT,CASSGTGGQPQHF
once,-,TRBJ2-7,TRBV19,TGTGCCAGTAGTCCAGACAACAGCCCTTCCTACGAGCAGTACTTC,CASSPDNSPSYEQYF
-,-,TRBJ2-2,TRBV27,TGTGCCAGCAGTTTGGGTAACGGGGAGCTGTTTTTT,CASSLGNGELFF
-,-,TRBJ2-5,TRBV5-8,TGTGCCAGCAGCCGCCAGACAGGAGGGAAGACCCAGTACTTC,CASSRQTGGKTQYF
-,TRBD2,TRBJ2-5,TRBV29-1,TGCAGCGTTGACCTCACGGGGGGATTTCTCCGGGAGACCCAGTACTTC,CSVDLTGGFLRETQYF